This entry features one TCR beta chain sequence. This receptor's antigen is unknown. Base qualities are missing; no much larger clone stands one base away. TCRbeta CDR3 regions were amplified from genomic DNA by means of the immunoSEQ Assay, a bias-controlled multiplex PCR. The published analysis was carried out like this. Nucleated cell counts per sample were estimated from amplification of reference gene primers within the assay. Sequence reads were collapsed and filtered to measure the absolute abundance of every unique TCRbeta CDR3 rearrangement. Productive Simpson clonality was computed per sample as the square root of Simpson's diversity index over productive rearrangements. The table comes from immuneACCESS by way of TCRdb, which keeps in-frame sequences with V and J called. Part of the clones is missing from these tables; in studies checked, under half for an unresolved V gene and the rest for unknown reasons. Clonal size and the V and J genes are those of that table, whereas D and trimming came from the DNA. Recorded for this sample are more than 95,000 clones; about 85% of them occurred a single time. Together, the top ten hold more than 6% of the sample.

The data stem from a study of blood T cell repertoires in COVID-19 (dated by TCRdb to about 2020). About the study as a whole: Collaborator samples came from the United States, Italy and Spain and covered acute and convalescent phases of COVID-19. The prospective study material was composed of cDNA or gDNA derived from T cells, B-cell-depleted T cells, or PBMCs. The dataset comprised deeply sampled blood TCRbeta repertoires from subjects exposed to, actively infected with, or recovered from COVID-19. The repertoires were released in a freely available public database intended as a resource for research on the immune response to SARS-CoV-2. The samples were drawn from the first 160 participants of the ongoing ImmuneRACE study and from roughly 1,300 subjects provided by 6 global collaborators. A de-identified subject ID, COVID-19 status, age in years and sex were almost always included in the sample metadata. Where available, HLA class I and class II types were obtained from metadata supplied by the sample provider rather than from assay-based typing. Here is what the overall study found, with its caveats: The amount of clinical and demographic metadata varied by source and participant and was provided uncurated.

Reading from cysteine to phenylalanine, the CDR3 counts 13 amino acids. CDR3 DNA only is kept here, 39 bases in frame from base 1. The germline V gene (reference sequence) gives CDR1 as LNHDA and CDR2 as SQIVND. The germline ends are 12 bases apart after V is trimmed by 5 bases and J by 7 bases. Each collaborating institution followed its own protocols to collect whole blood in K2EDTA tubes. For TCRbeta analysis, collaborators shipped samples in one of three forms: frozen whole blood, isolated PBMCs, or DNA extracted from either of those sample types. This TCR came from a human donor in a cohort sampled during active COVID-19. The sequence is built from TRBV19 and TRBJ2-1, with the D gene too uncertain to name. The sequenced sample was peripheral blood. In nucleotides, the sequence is TGTGCCAGTAGTGAGAGTGCGATTAATGAGCAGTTCTTC. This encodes CASSESAINEQFF.